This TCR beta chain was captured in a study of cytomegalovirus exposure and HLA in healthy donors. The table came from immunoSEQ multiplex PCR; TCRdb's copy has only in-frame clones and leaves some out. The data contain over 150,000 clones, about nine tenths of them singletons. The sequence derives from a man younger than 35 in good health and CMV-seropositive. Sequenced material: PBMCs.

CDR3 in DNA: TGCGCCAGCAGTGAACTAAAAAGTTACGAGCAGTACTTC. Its protein is CASSELKSYEQYF. The gene calls are TRBV10-2 and TRBJ2-7; D uncertain. The CDR3 length is 13 residues. The V gene's germline CDR1 is WSHSY and CDR2 SAAADI. The V and J ends lost 3 bases and 4 bases respectively, with 10 bases between them.